Listed below are T cell receptor beta chains from one sample, sequenced in a study of CD8+ T cells in alopecia areata. The repertoire was sequenced with immunoSEQ multiplex PCR; TCRdb's copy has only in-frame clones and lacks some. The data contain some 51,000 clones, around 96% of them singletons. Sequencing was performed on CD8+ T cells sorted from blood, taken at week 0. The receptors were sampled from a human donor with alopecia areata. The CDR3 runs from the conserved cysteine through the conserved F or W. The D gene is left open where the match is weak. Clone size, where shown, is once, few, many, or a class for clones that have expanded.

d_call	clone_size	v_call	j_call	cdr3_aa	cdr3_nt
TRBD1	NA	TRBV27	TRBJ2-7	CASSLSGTGTEQYF	TGTGCCAGCAGTTTATCCGGGACAGGGACCGAGCAGTACTTC
TRBD1	NA	TRBV4-1	TRBJ2-1	CASSQPGTGLDFNEQFF	TGCGCCAGCAGCCAACCAGGGACAGGGCTAGACTTCAATGAGCAGTTCTTC
TRBD2	NA	TRBV5-4	TRBJ2-1	CASSGAGGANNEQFF	TGTGCCAGCAGCGGGGCGGGGGGGGCGAACAATGAGCAGTTCTTC
TRBD2	NA	TRBV27	TRBJ2-1	CASSLAGGYNEQFF	TGTGCCAGCAGTCTTGCGGGGGGGTACAATGAGCAGTTCTTC
TRBD2	once	TRBV7-2	TRBJ2-5	CASLPGAGYQETQYF	TGTGCCAGCCTACCGGGAGCGGGGTACCAAGAGACCCAGTACTTC
NA	NA	TRBV9	TRBJ2-1	CASSVAKDTAYNEQFF	TGTGCCAGCAGCGTAGCTAAGGATACCGCATACAATGAGCAGTTCTTC
NA	NA	TRBV7-6	TRBJ1-3	CASSPRGLGDTIYF	TGTGCCAGCAGCCCTCGAGGTCTGGGAGACACCATATATTTT
TRBD1	NA	TRBV29-1	TRBJ2-7	CSAGGQGAYEQYF	TGCAGCGCCGGGGGACAGGGGGCTTACGAGCAGTACTTC
TRBD1	NA	TRBV6-5	TRBJ1-2	CASSYSGTGGYGYTF	TGTGCCAGCAGTTACTCAGGAACAGGGGGCTATGGCTACACCTTC
NA	NA	TRBV7-9	TRBJ2-3	CASSLEGLRADTQYF	TGTGCCAGCAGCTTAGAGGGCCTTAGAGCAGATACGCAGTATTTT
NA	NA	TRBV6-5	TRBJ2-3	CASSYDGAPDTQYF	TGTGCCAGCAGTTACGACGGAGCGCCAGATACGCAGTATTTT